This TCR beta chain was recorded in a study of CD8+ T cells in alopecia areata. General study results and limits: Possibly as an HLA-related effect, TCR sharing across patients appeared less clear than in mice.

As for this clone: What it binds is unknown.

Extracted from the samples, RNA was reverse transcribed into cDNA to serve as the sequencing template. The assay was immunoSEQ multiplex PCR, and TCRdb's table has in-frame clones only and misses some. Here the sample spans over 120,000 clones, around 50% being singletons. This sample's treatment: oral pan-JAK inhibitor, 5-10 mg twice daily. The CDR3 length is 15 residues. CDR1 is SQVTM and CDR2 is ANQGSEA in the germline V gene. The trim removed 0 bases at V and 2 bases at J, leaving 4 bases unmatched. This receptor was taken from a human donor with alopecia areata. The rearrangement joins TRBV29-1 to TRBJ2-1, with 7 bases that match TRBD1. The sample was CD8+ T cells sorted from blood, taken at week 4, from a patient treated with tofacitinib. In DNA form, the CDR3 reads TGCAGCGTTGAAGAAAACAGGGGACCCTACAATGAGCAGTTCTTC. It codes for CSVEENRGPYNEQFF.